Below are 10 T cell receptor beta chains sequenced from a single sample in a study of blood T cell repertoires in COVID-19. Clones were sequenced by immunoSEQ multiplex PCR, and TCRdb holds only the in-frame ones, with some missing. This sample yields around 140,000 clones, of which roughly 90% are seen a single time; roughly 2.1% belongs to the top ten. The sample consisted of peripheral blood. All receptors derive from a man between 70 and 80 years old with active COVID-19.

The CDR3 spells CASRPGWGLDTEAFF. The CDR3 bases are TGTGCCAGCAGACCGGGGTGGGGTCTGGACACTGAAGCTTTCTTT. The J gene is TRBJ1-1, the V gene TRBV6-5; D uncertain. Germline CDR1 MNHEY, CDR2 SVGAGI. The V end lost 6 bases, the J end lost 3 bases, and 17 bases lay between the germline ends. The CDR3 has 15 residues.

The gene calls are TRBV11-2 and TRBJ1-2; possibly TRBD1 for D (5 bases). V was cut by 5 bases and J by 4 bases, with 14 bases left in between. From germline, CDR1 is SGHAT and CDR2 FQNNGV. This CDR3 is built from 14 residues. CDR3 bases: TGTGCCAGCAGCGTGGGGGGACTTGGCTATGGCTACACCTTC. Translation gives CASSVGGLGYGYTF.

The chain uses TRBV3-1 (or the pseudogene TRBV3-2) and TRBJ1-6; TRBD1 agrees at 7 bases. The CDR3 consists of 17 residues. Unmatched junction bases numbered 6, after V lost 4 bases and J lost 0 bases. Germline assignment: CDR1 LGHDT and CDR2 YNNKEL (reference sequence). The CDR3 protein is CASSLTAGGSYNSPLHF. The CDR3 DNA reads as TGTGCCAGCAGCCTAACTGCAGGGGGCTCCTATAATTCACCCCTCCACTTT.

The chain combines TRBV2 with TRBJ2-3; 8 positions match TRBD2. CDR1 is SNHLY, CDR2 FYNNEI, per germline. The CDR3 runs to 15 residues. V gave up 6 bases and J gave up 0 bases; unmatched junction bases: 5. The chain's CDR3 is CASSASGRSTDTQYF. DNA of the CDR3: TGTGCCAGCAGCGCGAGCGGGAGAAGCACAGATACGCAGTATTTT.

This clone occurred many times. The V gene is TRBV28, the J gene TRBJ2-3; 14 bases are a match to TRBD2. This CDR3 spans 16 amino acids. Germline loops: CDR1 MDHEN, CDR2 SYDVKM. V shed 11 bases and J 10 bases; nucleotides not matched to a gene: 17. The CDR3 sequence: CAGRRHGTSGSSAQYF. CDR3 coding DNA: TGTGCCGGTCGACGGCACGGGACTAGCGGGAGCTCTGCGCAGTATTTT.

V is TRBV28 and J is TRBJ2-7; TRBD2 agrees at 8 bases. V shed 6 bases and J 0 bases; nucleotides not matched to a gene: 7. CDR3 length: 15 amino acids. From germline, CDR1 is MDHEN and CDR2 SYDVKM. The CDR3 DNA reads TGTGCCAGCAGATATACTAGCGGACCCTCCTACGAGCAGTACTTC. Protein: CASRYTSGPSYEQYF.

The chain combines TRBV2 with TRBJ2-7; 7 bases are a match to TRBD1. This CDR3 contains 13 residues. CDR1 is SNHLY, CDR2 FYNNEI, per germline. Trimming cost V 3 bases and J 2 bases; bases outside gene matches: 1. Here the CDR3 DNA reads TGTGCCAGCAGTGAGGACAGGCCCTACGAGCAGTACTTC. Translated: CASSEDRPYEQYF.

J is TRBJ2-3 and V is TRBV20-1; D is unclear. The germline CDR1 and CDR2 sequences are DFQATT and SNEGSKA (reference sequence). The V and J ends lost 3 bases and 4 bases respectively, with 5 bases between them. CDR3 length: 11 residues. CDR3 DNA: TGCAGTGCTAGTCGGGCAGATACGCAGTATTTT. Translating gives CSASRADTQYF.

V and J are TRBV15 and TRBJ2-3; 10 bases are shared with TRBD2. Germline V gene sequence: CDR1 LNHNV, CDR2 YYDKDF (reference sequence). J was trimmed by 8 bases and V by 5 bases; bases with no gene match: 4. The CDR3 has 13 amino acids. The DNA of the CDR3 is TGTGCCACCAGCGGGCTAGCGGGAGTTACGCAGTATTTT. Translated, it gives CATSGLAGVTQYF.

The chain links TRBV19 to TRBJ1-2; D perhaps matches TRBD1 (5 bases). V shed 5 bases and J shed 2 bases, with 6 bases lying between them. CDR1 LNHDA and CDR2 SQIVND come from the germline V gene (reference sequence). The CDR3 loop spans 12 amino acids. The CDR3 coding sequence is TGTGCCAGTAGTGGACAAAACTATGGCTACACCTTC. Translating gives CASSGQNYGYTF.